These 24 T cell receptor beta chains share one sample of origin, sequenced in a study of CD8 T cells in Susac syndrome. Reverse transcription of about 0.45 to 1 ug RNA used random hexamers. TCRdb reanalysed the immunoSEQ multiplex PCR reads using MiXCR and keeps one entry per CDR3 protein. The sample shows around 160,000 distinct CDR3 sequences, more than 90% of them seen only once. The material sequenced was CD4+ T cells from PBMCs. The receptors shown here come from a human donor in good health.

The count of this clonotype is one. The V and J genes are TRBV4-2 and TRBJ2-5, with TRBD1 matching over 7 bases. Trimming cost V 0 bases and J 5 bases; bases outside gene matches: 6. The CDR3 loop spans 15 amino acids. The germline V gene has CDR1 LGHNA and CDR2 YNFKEQ. The CDR3 coding sequence is TGTGCCAGCAGCCAAGATCCAGGGGGTGAGGAGACCCAGTACTTC. Amino acids: CASSQDPGGEETQYF.

The chain links TRBV20-1 to TRBJ2-3, with D possibly matching TRBD2 (6 bases). The germline V and J ends were trimmed by 5 bases and 6 bases, with 18 bases remaining between them. Germline-derived CDR1 and CDR2 are DFQATT and SNEGSKA (reference sequence). This CDR3 comprises 14 residues. The CDR3 nucleotides are TGCAGTGCTTTCCCTAGCGCCGGAGAGGATACGCAGTATTTT. Amino acid sequence: CSAFPSAGEDTQYF.

V usage is TRBV4-2 and J usage is TRBJ2-2; the D is unclear. The CDR3 sequence is 15 residues long. The V gene lost 0 bases and the J gene lost 0 bases, with 5 bases spanning the gap. Germline values: CDR1 LGHNA, CDR2 YNFKEQ. Written as DNA, the CDR3 is TGTGCCAGCAGCCAAGAATTGGCGAACACCGGGGAGCTGTTTTTT. Translating gives CASSQELANTGELFF.

This chain uses TRBV3-1 with TRBJ2-7; perhaps D is TRBD1 or TRBD2 (5 bases each). V dropped 0 bases and J dropped 0 bases, with 15 bases sitting between them. CDR1 LGHDT and CDR2 YNNKEL come from the germline V gene (reference sequence). CDR3 size: 17 residues. The CDR3 spells CASSQDRGRSSSYEQYF. For the CDR3, the DNA is TGTGCCAGCAGCCAAGATCGGGGCAGGTCAAGCTCCTACGAGCAGTACTTC.

J is TRBJ2-3 and V is TRBV7-2, with D uncertain. V dropped 1 base and J dropped 2 bases, with 13 bases sitting between them. The germline V gene encodes CDR1 SGHTA and CDR2 FQGNSA. This CDR3 is 16 amino acids long. The CDR3: CASSLDLRSYTDTQYF. As DNA, the CDR3 is TGTGCCAGCAGCTTAGATCTGCGGTCCTACACAGATACGCAGTATTTT.

The chain has TRBV27 and TRBJ1-6, with 8 bases identical to TRBD1. After removal of 0 bases from V and 8 bases from J, the junction contained 6 bases not matched to a gene. Germline CDR1 and CDR2: MNHEY and SMNVEV (reference sequence). The CDR3 covers 16 residues. The CDR3 coding sequence is TGTGCCAGCAGTTTATCGTACAGGGGGAAGGATTCACCCCTCCACTTT. Translation: CASSLSYRGKDSPLHF.

V usage is TRBV20-1 and J usage is TRBJ2-1; D gene unclear. Per the germline V gene, CDR1 is DFQATT and CDR2 is SNEGSKA (reference sequence). Trimming removed 2 bases at V and 3 bases at J, with 11 bases between. This CDR3 comprises 14 residues. The CDR3 loop is CSARHHPLYNEQFF. CDR3 DNA: TGCAGTGCTAGACACCATCCCCTCTACAATGAGCAGTTCTTC.

V gene TRBV11-2 combines with J gene TRBJ2-3; TRBD1 is a possible D gene (5 bases). The CDR3 totals 11 residues. V was pared by 6 bases and J by 14 bases, with 15 bases between. Germline V gene sequence: CDR1 SGHAT, CDR2 FQNNGV. The CDR3 loop reads CASRNSGARYF. In DNA, the CDR3 is TGTGCCAGCAGGAACTCTGGGGCGAGGTATTTT.

The genes are TRBV3-1 and TRBJ1-4; a possible D gene is TRBD1 (5 bases). Trimming pared 1 base from V and 10 bases from J, leaving 13 bases between. CDR3 length: 14 amino acids. Germline V gene lookup returns CDR1 LGHDT and CDR2 YNNKEL (reference sequence). The CDR3 DNA follows: TGTGCCAGCAGCCAAGTTGGTCGGAGGGGAAAACTGTTTTTT. Protein product: CASSQVGRRGKLFF.

The CDR3 DNA reads TGCGCCAGCAGCCAGGGAATGACACAAAACTATGGCTACACCTTC. It specifies CASSQGMTQNYGYTF. This rearrangement joins TRBV4-3 to TRBJ1-2; D unresolved. The CDR3 runs 15 residues. In germline, CDR1 is LGHNA, CDR2 YSLEER. V was cut by 3 bases and J by 2 bases, with 13 bases left in between.

V and J are TRBV29-1 and TRBJ1-1; D not certain. Trimming shortened V by 4 bases and J by 3 bases, and 3 bases separated the two germline ends. The CDR3 consists of 10 residues. Germline CDR1 and CDR2: SQVTM and ANQGSEA. CDR3 sequence: CSVGDTEAFF. The CDR3 DNA is TGCAGCGTTGGCGACACTGAAGCTTTCTTT.

This sequence joins TRBV12-3 or TRBV12-4 and TRBJ1-5, with 7 nucleotides matching TRBD1. Trimming at V came to 5 bases and at J to 2 bases, leaving 0 bases not matched to a gene. CDR3 length equals 13 residues. The DNA for the CDR3 is TGTGCCAGCAGTGGGACAGGCAATCAGCCCCAGCATTTT. Translated, it gives CASSGTGNQPQHF.

This clonotype was recorded only once. This sequence joins TRBV20-1 and TRBJ2-4; unclear D gene. The CDR3 consists of 13 residues. Germline values: CDR1 DFQATT, CDR2 SNEGSKA (reference sequence). V lost 3 bases and J 0 bases, leaving 6 bases between the germline ends. DNA for the CDR3: TGCAGTGCTAGGGAGTCAGCCAAAAACATTCAGTACTTC. Amino acid sequence: CSARESAKNIQYF.

The J gene is TRBJ2-1, the V gene TRBV20-1; 8 nucleotides match TRBD2. The germline gives CDR1 DFQATT, CDR2 SNEGSKA (reference sequence). The CDR3 loop spans 14 amino acids. V dropped 3 bases and J dropped 6; count of bases not matched to a gene: 7. DNA of the CDR3: TGCAGTGCTAGGTATTTAGCGGGGCGCAATGAGCAGTTCTTC. Protein sequence: CSARYLAGRNEQFF.

This clonotype has only a few counts. This rearrangement joins TRBV3-1 to TRBJ2-7; 7 nucleotides match TRBD2. The CDR3 spans 14 residues. After removal of 0 bases from V and 9 bases from J, the junction contained 8 bases not matched to a gene. Germline V lookup: CDR1 LGHDT, CDR2 YNNKEL (reference sequence). The CDR3 is CASSQDGGVTRQYF. The CDR3 region has the DNA TGTGCCAGCAGCCAAGATGGGGGGGTTACGCGGCAGTACTTC.

The V call is TRBV29-1, the J call TRBJ2-1; 14 bases map to TRBD2. Germline V lookup: CDR1 SQVTM, CDR2 ANQGSEA. With V trimmed by 6 bases and J by 4 bases, 11 bases remained unmatched. This CDR3 comprises 17 residues. The CDR3 coding sequence is TGCAGCGTAGAACCAGGACTAGCGGGGGGTCGTTACAATGAGCAGTTCTTC. It encodes CSVEPGLAGGRYNEQFF.

V is TRBV20-1 and J is TRBJ2-7, with D possibly being TRBD2 (5 bases). The V end lost 3 bases, the J end lost 3 bases, and 15 bases lay between the germline ends. Per the germline V gene, CDR1 is DFQATT and CDR2 is SNEGSKA (reference sequence). This CDR3 has 14 residues. The CDR3 DNA sequence: TGCAGTGCTAGCCTCCCCGCGGGCCTCTACGAGCAGTACTTC. Translated: CSASLPAGLYEQYF.

The V call is TRBV5-4, the J call TRBJ2-1, with TRBD1 matching over 7 bases. V was clipped by 5 bases and J by 4 bases; unmatched bases: 6. This CDR3 contains 14 residues. The germline V gene has CDR1 SGHNT and CDR2 YYREEE (reference sequence). CDR3 amino acids: CASSSGQEYNEQFF. In DNA form, the CDR3 reads TGTGCCAGCAGTTCCGGACAGGAGTACAATGAGCAGTTCTTC.

This sequence joins TRBV6-5 and TRBJ1-2, with 10 nucleotides matching TRBD1. The CDR3 totals 17 residues. The V gene end was trimmed by 2 bases and the J gene end by 5 bases; junction bases not matched to a gene: 11. Germline V gives CDR1 MNHEY, CDR2 SVGAGI. This CDR3 is CASSYHRPGQGQYGYTF. The CDR3 DNA reads as TGTGCCAGCAGTTACCACCGCCCGGGACAGGGGCAGTATGGCTACACCTTC.

The V and J genes are TRBV7-8 and TRBJ2-7; perhaps TRBD2 as D (5 bases). Trimming took 1 base from V and 3 from J, leaving 13 bases between them. The CDR3 has 15 residues. The germline CDR1 and CDR2 sequences are SGHVS and FQNEAQ. The CDR3 nucleotides read TGTGCCAGCAGCTTAGTTGATGGAGGAAGCTACGAGCAGTACTTC. This encodes CASSLVDGGSYEQYF.

The rearrangement uses TRBV15 and TRBJ2-3, with 9 bases aligning to TRBD2. Germline loops: CDR1 LNHNV, CDR2 YYDKDF (reference sequence). The CDR3 consists of 16 residues. Losses at the gene ends were 3 bases for V and 4 bases for J; bases not matched to a gene: 8. The CDR3 protein is CATSRPGLASSDTQYF. The CDR3 DNA reads as TGTGCCACCAGCAGGCCGGGACTAGCTTCGTCAGATACGCAGTATTTT.

The V gene is TRBV12-3 or TRBV12-4, the J gene TRBJ1-2, with D perhaps TRBD1 (6 bases). There are 15 residues in the CDR3. Trimming cost V 4 bases and J 2 bases, with 14 bases left between them. The CDR3 loop reads CASSSPGHGNYGYTF. As DNA, the CDR3 is TGTGCCAGCAGTTCGCCGGGACATGGGAACTATGGCTACACCTTC.

This chain links TRBV29-1 with TRBJ2-5; TRBD2 might be the D (6 bases). Germline values: CDR1 SQVTM, CDR2 ANQGSEA. V lost 2 bases to trimming and J lost 2 bases, with 12 bases between them. There are 14 residues in the CDR3. The CDR3 region has the DNA TGCAGCGTTGAAACCCCTGGAGGGCAAGAGACCCAGTACTTC. This codes for CSVETPGGQETQYF.

The rearrangement joins TRBV20-1 to TRBJ2-1; 9 bases agree with TRBD1. The V gene's germline CDR1 is DFQATT and CDR2 SNEGSKA (reference sequence). Germline trimming cut 4 bases from V and 0 bases from J; bases unmatched to any gene: 1. The CDR3 has 14 amino acids. The CDR3 bases are TGCAGTGCTACGGGACAGGGCTCCTACAATGAGCAGTTCTTC. Protein sequence: CSATGQGSYNEQFF.